Sequencing of this T cell receptor (beta chain) was carried out in a study of shared clonotypes between healthy human individuals. The overall study: CD4 naive and CD4 memory each took three plates per donor, while CD8 naive took two and CD8 memory one. Study-wide results and caveats: Clonotype sharing levels among donors were expected to vary with sequencing depth. Sample collection involved blood only; tissue repertoires are likely different. On the whole, naive subsets had larger estimated richness than memory subsets had.

As defined, naive CD8 cells were CD45RO-negative and positively selected for CCR7, with terminally differentiated effector memory CD45RA+ cells excluded. Some clones are missing from TCRdb's copy, which holds only in-frame ones; the method was immunoSEQ multiplex PCR. The sample lists 800,000 to 950,000 clones; about 96% were seen once. Turning to this clone: Its antigen remains unknown.

Per the germline V gene, CDR1 is MNHNS and CDR2 is SASEGT. The CDR3 runs to 15 residues. Trimming removed 2 bases from V and 0 bases from J, with 8 bases in between. The chain is built from TRBV6-1 and TRBJ1-5; D remains unclear. The specimen sequenced was naive CD8+ T cells sorted from blood. The sequence was collected from a man aged 25 to 40 in good health. CDR3 region: CASSEPAVSNQPQHF. In DNA, the CDR3 is TGTGCCAGCAGTGAACCTGCCGTTAGCAATCAGCCCCAGCATTTT.